This T cell receptor beta chain originates from a study of blood T cells in healthy people across ages. Study-level background: The template switching approach captured approximately one barcoded beta molecule for every two T cells. Study-level results: Conclusively comparing naive with antigen-experienced cells was impossible with unsorted PBMCs.

The study isolated at least 7 million PBMCs from each sample. A J-beta primer mix and a sample-barcoded 5' primer were used in a second PCR of about 7 to 11 cycles. Each cDNA molecule was tagged by a template-switch adaptor that had 12 random nucleotides. TCRdb reprocessed the 5' RACE reads with MiXCR, giving one entry per CDR3 protein. The profile shows 1.5 million to 1.8 million distinct CDR3 sequences, under 55% of them singletons. The CDR3 extends over 16 amino acids. The germline gives CDR1 LGHNA, CDR2 YSLEER. This clonotype was counted a single time. The target antigen is unknown. The junction differs from germline at one of its ends, possibly a read error.

The sequence came from a woman between 18 and 30 years old in good health. The V gene is TRBV4-3, the J gene TRBJ1-2; D is undetermined. What was sequenced was blood. The CDR3 DNA follows: TGCGTCAGCAGCCCCGACCTGCGGTATTCTAACTATGGCTACACCTTC. Protein product: CVSSPDLRYSNYGYTF.